A selection of T cell receptor beta chains follows, all from one sample in a study of blood T cell repertoires in COVID-19. The method was immunoSEQ multiplex PCR; TCRdb's version includes in-frame clones alone and lacks a portion of them. This table has about 320,000 clones, 85% to 95% appearing once. Input material: PBMCs or T cells enriched from blood (not recorded which). The receptor source for this set is a woman under 40 who had been exposed to COVID-19. The CDR3 runs from the conserved cysteine through the conserved F or W. The D gene is left open where the match is weak. Clone sizes are given selectively: once, few, many, or a class where the clone is expanded.

clone size,J gene,D gene,V gene,CDR3 DNA,CDR3 protein
.,TRBJ1-2,.,TRBV10-3,TGTGCCATCAGGTACTACGGTGAGAACTATGGCTACACCTTC,CAIRYYGENYGYTF
.,TRBJ1-1,.,TRBV6-5,TGTGCCAGCAGTAAATGGGAGGCCACTGAAGCTTTCTTT,CASSKWEATEAFF
.,TRBJ1-2,.,TRBV27,TGTGCCAGCAGTTTCTATAGGGCCGGGGGAGGCTATGGCTACACCTTC,CASSFYRAGGGYGYTF
.,TRBJ2-5,TRBD2,TRBV9,TGTGCCAGCAGCCCGGGGGGGCCGAGACGGGAGACCCAGTACTTC,CASSPGGPRRETQYF
.,TRBJ2-3,.,TRBV11-3,TGTGCCAGCAGCCCAACGGGCCAGGGGGATACGCAGTATTTT,CASSPTGQGDTQYF
once,TRBJ2-5,.,TRBV12-3/TRBV12-4,TGTGCCAGCAGTTTGGGGCGGACGGAGACCCAGTACTTC,CASSLGRTETQYF
once,TRBJ1-2,.,TRBV3-1/TRBV3-2,TGTGCCAGCAGCCAAGATGCGGGAAGCGGCTACACCTTC,CASSQDAGSGYTF
.,TRBJ2-5,TRBD2,TRBV7-2,TGTGCCAGCAGCTTTTCTAGCGGAAACTACAAGACCCAGTACTTC,CASSFSSGNYKTQYF
.,TRBJ1-2,TRBD1,TRBV6-4,TGTGCCAGCAGTGACTCTCCGGCAGGGGGCTTATGGGGCTACACCTTC,CASSDSPAGGLWGYTF
.,TRBJ1-1,.,TRBV14,TGTGCCAGCAGCCCTACGGGGAACACTGAAGCTTTCTTT,CASSPTGNTEAFF
.,TRBJ1-1,TRBD1,TRBV10-3,TGTGCCATCAAGGGGACAGGCACAACTGAAGCTTTCTTT,CAIKGTGTTEAFF
.,TRBJ2-2,TRBD1,TRBV7-3,TGTGCCAGCAGCCCCCGGGACAGGGGGACCGGGGAGCTGTTTTTT,CASSPRDRGTGELFF
.,TRBJ1-5,TRBD1,TRBV4-2,TGTGCCAGCAGCCAAGATCCGGCAGGGGGCTCGCAGCCCCAGCATTTT,CASSQDPAGGSQPQHF
.,TRBJ2-3,TRBD1,TRBV24-1,TGTGCCACCAGTATCCAGGGGGCAGATACGCAGTATTTT,CATSIQGADTQYF
.,TRBJ2-1,.,TRBV7-9,TGTGCCAGCAGCTTAGTCGGGCAGGGTTACAATGAGCAGTTCTTC,CASSLVGQGYNEQFF
.,TRBJ2-1,TRBD2,TRBV29-1,TGCAGCGGCGGACTAGGTACCTTCTCCTACAATGAGCAGTTCTTC,CSGGLGTFSYNEQFF
.,TRBJ1-2,.,TRBV10-3,TGTGCCATCACCTTGGGAGGGGCCTATGGCTACACCTTC,CAITLGGAYGYTF
.,TRBJ1-1,.,TRBV20-1,TGCAGTGCTATTAAGAACACTGAAGCTTTCTTT,CSAIKNTEAFF
.,TRBJ2-5,TRBD2,TRBV5-4,TGTGCCAGCCACCTCCGACTTGGACTAGCGCTACAAGAGACCCAGTACTTC,CASHLRLGLALQETQYF
.,TRBJ2-5,.,TRBV18,TGTGCCAGCTCACCGAGCAGGGGTGGAGAGACCCAGTACTTC,CASSPSRGGETQYF
.,TRBJ2-7,.,TRBV5-6,TGTGCCAGCAGCCCACAGCACTTGTACTACGAGCAGTACTTC,CASSPQHLYYEQYF
.,TRBJ1-2,TRBD1,TRBV5-8,TGTGCCAGCAGCTACAGACAGGGAATGTATGGCTACACCTTC,CASSYRQGMYGYTF
.,TRBJ2-3,TRBD2,TRBV24-1,TGTGCCACCAGTGACCCCCGACAGCGGGGTGCAGATACGCAGTATTTT,CATSDPRQRGADTQYF
few,TRBJ2-7,TRBD1,TRBV19,TGTGCCAGTAGTATCGGACAGGGGGCCTACGAGCAGTACTTC,CASSIGQGAYEQYF
.,TRBJ2-1,TRBD2,TRBV7-2,TGTGCCAGCAGCTTAGTGGCTAGCGGGGGTAATGAGCAGTTCTTC,CASSLVASGGNEQFF
.,TRBJ1-1,.,TRBV5-4,TGTGCCAGCAGCTCCCGTTCGAACACTGAAGCTTTCTTT,CASSSRSNTEAFF
once,TRBJ2-1,TRBD2,TRBV5-1,TGCGCCAGCAGCTTGACCTTATTAGGAGGCCGGGGGGGCAATGAGCAGTTCTTC,CASSLTLLGGRGGNEQFF
.,TRBJ1-2,.,TRBV29-1,TGCAGCGGGACAGTCTTGAGCTATGGCTACACCTTC,CSGTVLSYGYTF
.,TRBJ1-2,.,TRBV20-1,TGCAGTGCTAGTCGAGGGGAGGTTGGCTACACCTTC,CSASRGEVGYTF
.,TRBJ2-3,TRBD1,TRBV6-1,TGTGCCAGCAGTGAAATTTACGGACAGGGGGGGGTTACGCAGTATTTT,CASSEIYGQGGVTQYF
.,TRBJ2-7,.,TRBV5-1,TGCGCCAGCAGCTTGGGGTCCGGGACCTACGAGCAGTACTTC,CASSLGSGTYEQYF
.,TRBJ2-2,.,TRBV5-1,TGCGCCACCCGGGGGTTGTTTGACACCGGGGAGCTGTTTTTT,CATRGLFDTGELFF
.,TRBJ1-2,.,TRBV5-6,TGTGCCAGCGGCACACAGGGTAACTATGGCTACACCTTC,CASGTQGNYGYTF
.,TRBJ2-1,TRBD1,TRBV5-1,TGCGCCAGCAGGGGACAGGGGGCCAACAATGAGCAGTTCTTC,CASRGQGANNEQFF
.,TRBJ1-5,.,TRBV24-1,TGTGCCACCAGTGATACCGGTCAGCCCCAGCATTTT,CATSDTGQPQHF
.,TRBJ1-4,TRBD1,TRBV5-6,TGTGCCAGCCAATTGACAGGGGGGGAAAAACTGTTTTTT,CASQLTGGEKLFF
.,TRBJ2-7,TRBD2,TRBV19,TGTGCCAGTAGTATCAGCGCGGGGGTTACCTACGAGCAGTACTTC,CASSISAGVTYEQYF